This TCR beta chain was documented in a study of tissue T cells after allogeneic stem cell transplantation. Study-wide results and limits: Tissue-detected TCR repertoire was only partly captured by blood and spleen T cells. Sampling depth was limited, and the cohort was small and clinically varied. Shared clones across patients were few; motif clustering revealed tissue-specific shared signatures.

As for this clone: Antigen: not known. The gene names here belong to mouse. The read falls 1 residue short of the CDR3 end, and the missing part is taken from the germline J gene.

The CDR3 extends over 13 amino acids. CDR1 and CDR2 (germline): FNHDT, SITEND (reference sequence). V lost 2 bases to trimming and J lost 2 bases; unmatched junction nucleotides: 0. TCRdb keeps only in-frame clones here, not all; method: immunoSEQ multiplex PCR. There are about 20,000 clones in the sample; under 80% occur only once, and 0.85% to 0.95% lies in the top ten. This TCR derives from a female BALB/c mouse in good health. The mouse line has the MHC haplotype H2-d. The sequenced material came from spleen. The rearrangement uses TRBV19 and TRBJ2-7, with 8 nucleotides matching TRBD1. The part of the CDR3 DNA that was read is TGTGCCAGCAGTATGACAGGGGCCTATGAACAGTAC. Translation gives CASSMTGAYEQY. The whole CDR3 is CASSMTGAYEQYF. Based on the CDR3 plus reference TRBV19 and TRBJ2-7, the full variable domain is GGIITQTPKFLIGQEGQKLTLKCQQNFNHDTMYWYRQDSGKGLRLIYYSITENDLQKGDLSEGYDASREKKSSFSLTVTSAQKNEMAVFLCASSMTGAYEQYFGPGTRLTVL.